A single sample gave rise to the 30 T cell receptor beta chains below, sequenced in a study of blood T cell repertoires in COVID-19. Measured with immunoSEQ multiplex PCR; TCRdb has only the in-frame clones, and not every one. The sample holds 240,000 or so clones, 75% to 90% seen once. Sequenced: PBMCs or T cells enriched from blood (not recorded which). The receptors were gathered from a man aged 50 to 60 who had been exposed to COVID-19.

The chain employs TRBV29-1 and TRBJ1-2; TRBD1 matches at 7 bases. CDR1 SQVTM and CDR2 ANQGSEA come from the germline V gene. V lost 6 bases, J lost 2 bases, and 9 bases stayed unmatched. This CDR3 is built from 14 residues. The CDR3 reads CSVSKDRPNYGYTF. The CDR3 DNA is TGCAGCGTATCAAAGGACAGGCCAAACTATGGCTACACCTTC.

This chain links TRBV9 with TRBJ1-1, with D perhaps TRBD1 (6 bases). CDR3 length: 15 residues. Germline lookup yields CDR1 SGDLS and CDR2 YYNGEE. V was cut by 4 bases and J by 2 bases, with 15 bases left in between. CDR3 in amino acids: CASSRGGGDNTEAFF. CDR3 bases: TGTGCCAGCAGCAGAGGCGGGGGCGACAACACTGAAGCTTTCTTT.

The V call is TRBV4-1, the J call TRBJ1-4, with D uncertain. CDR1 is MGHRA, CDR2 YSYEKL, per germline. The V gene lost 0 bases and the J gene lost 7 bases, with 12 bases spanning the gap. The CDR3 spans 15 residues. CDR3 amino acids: CASSQDLGRREKLFF. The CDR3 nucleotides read TGCGCCAGCAGCCAAGATCTCGGCAGGCGTGAAAAACTGTTTTTT.

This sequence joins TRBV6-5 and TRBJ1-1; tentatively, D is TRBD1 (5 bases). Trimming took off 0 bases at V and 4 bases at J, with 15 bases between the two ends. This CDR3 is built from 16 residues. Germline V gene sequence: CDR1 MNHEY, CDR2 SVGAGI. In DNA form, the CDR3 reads TGTGCCAGCAGTTACTCTCCGAGCCAGGGCAGCACTGAAGCTTTCTTT. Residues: CASSYSPSQGSTEAFF.

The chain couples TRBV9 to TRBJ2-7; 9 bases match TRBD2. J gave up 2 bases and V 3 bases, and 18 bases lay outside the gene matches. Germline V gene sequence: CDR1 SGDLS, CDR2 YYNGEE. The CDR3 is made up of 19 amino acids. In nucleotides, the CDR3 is TGTGCCAGCAGCGCACACTATATTAGCGGGAGTGGGAATGCCTACGAGCAGTACGTC. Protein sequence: CASSAHYISGSGNAYEQYV.

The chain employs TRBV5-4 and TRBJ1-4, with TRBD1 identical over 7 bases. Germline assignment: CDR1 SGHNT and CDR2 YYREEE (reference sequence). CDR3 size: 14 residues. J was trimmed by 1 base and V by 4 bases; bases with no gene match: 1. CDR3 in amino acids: CASSRDRTNEKLFF. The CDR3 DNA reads TGTGCCAGCAGCCGGGACAGAACTAATGAAAAACTGTTTTTT. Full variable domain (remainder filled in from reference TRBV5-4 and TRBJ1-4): ETGVTQSPTHLIKTRGQQVTLRCSSQSGHNTVSWYQQALGQGPQFIFQYYREEENGRGNFPPRFSGLQFPNYSSELNVNALELDDSALYLCASSRDRTNEKLFFGSGTQLSVL.

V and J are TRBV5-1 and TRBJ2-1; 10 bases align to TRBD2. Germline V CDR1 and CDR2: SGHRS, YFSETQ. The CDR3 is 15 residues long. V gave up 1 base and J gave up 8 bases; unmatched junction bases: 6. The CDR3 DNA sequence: TGCGCCAGCAGCTTGAGTCTAGCGGGAGATGATGAGCAGTTCTTC. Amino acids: CASSLSLAGDDEQFF.

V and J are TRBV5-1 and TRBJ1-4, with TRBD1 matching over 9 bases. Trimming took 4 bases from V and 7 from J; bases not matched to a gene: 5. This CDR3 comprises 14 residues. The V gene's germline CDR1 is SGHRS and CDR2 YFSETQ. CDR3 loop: CASSLGTGREKLFF. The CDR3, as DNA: TGCGCCAGCAGCCTTGGGACAGGGCGTGAAAAACTGTTTTTT.

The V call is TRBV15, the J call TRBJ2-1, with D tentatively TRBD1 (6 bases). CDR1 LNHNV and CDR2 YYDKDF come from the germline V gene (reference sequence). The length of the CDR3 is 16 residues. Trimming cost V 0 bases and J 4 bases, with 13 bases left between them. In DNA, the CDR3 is TGTGCCACCAGCAGAGAGAGGGGGACGGGATACAATGAGCAGTTCTTC. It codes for CATSRERGTGYNEQFF.

CDR3 region: CASSWQAANYGYTF. The CDR3 nucleotides are TGTGCCAGCAGTTGGCAGGCCGCTAACTATGGCTACACCTTC. The genes are TRBV2 and TRBJ1-2; D gene uncertain. This CDR3 is 14 amino acids long. The ends were cut back, 5 bases at V and 0 bases at J, with 10 bases in the middle. Germline values: CDR1 SNHLY, CDR2 FYNNEI.

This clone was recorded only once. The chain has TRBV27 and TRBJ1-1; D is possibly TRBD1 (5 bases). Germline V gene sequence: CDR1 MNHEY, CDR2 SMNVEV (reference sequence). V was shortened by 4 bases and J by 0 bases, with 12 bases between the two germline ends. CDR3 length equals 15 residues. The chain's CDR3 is CASSSWGGMNTEAFF. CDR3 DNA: TGTGCCAGCAGTTCGTGGGGGGGGATGAACACTGAAGCTTTCTTT.

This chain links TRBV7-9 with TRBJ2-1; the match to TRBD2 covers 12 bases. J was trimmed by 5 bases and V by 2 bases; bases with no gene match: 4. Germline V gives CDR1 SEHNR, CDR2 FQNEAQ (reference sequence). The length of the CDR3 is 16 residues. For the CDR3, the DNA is TGTGCCAGCAGCTTAACCCCTAGCGGGAGGGACAATGAGCAGTTCTTC. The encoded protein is CASSLTPSGRDNEQFF.

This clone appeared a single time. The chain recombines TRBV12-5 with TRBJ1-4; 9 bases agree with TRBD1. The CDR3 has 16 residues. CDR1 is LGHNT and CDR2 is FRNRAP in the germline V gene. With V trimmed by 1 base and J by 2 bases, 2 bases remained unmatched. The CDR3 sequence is CASGLDRGLTNEKLFF. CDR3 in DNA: TGTGCTAGTGGTTTGGACAGGGGGCTCACTAATGAAAAACTGTTTTTT.

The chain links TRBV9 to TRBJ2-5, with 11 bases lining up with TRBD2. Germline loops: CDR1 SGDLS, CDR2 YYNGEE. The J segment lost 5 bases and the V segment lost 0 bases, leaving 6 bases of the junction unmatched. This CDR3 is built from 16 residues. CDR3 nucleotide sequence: TGTGCCAGCAGCGTAGGTGTAGCGGGAGGGGAGGAGACCCAGTACTTC. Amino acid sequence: CASSVGVAGGEETQYF.

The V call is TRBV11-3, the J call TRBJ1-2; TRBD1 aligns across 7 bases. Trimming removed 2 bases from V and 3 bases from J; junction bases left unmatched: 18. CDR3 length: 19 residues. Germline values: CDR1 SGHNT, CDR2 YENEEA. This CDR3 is CASSLSTYGTAGQHYGYTF. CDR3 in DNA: TGTGCCAGCAGCTTATCTACTTATGGTACTGCGGGACAGCACTATGGCTACACCTTC.

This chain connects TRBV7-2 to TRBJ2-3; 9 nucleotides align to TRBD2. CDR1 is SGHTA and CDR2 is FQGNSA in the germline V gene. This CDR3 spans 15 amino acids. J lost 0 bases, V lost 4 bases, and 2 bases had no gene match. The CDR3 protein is CASSYSGGSTDTQYF. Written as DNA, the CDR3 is TGTGCCAGCAGCTATAGCGGGGGAAGCACAGATACGCAGTATTTT.

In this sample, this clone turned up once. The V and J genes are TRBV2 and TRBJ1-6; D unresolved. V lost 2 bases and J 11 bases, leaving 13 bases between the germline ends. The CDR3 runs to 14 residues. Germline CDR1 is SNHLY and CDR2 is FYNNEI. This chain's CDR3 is CASSEMGDRTPLHF. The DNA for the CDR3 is TGTGCCAGCAGTGAAATGGGAGATAGGACACCCCTCCACTTT.

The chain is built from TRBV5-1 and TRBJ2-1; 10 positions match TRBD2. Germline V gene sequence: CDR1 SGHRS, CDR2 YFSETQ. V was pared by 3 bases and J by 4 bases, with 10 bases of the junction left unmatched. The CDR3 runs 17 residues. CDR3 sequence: CASSSRAGGPGYNEQFF. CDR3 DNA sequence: TGCGCCAGCAGCTCGAGAGCGGGAGGGCCGGGGTACAATGAGCAGTTCTTC.

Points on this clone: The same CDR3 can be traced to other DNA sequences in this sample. The CDR3 here is CASSFTGGNTEAFF. In DNA form, the CDR3 reads TGCGCCAGCAGCTTTACAGGTGGGAACACTGAAGCTTTCTTT. The chain joins TRBV5-1 to TRBJ1-1; a weak D match, TRBD1 (5 bases). This CDR3 contains 14 residues. The ends were cut back, 2 bases at V and 1 base at J, with 9 bases in the middle. The germline V gene has CDR1 SGHRS and CDR2 YFSETQ. Looking up the rest from reference TRBV5-1 and TRBJ1-1 gives the full variable domain: KAGVTQTPRYLIKTRGQQVTLSCSPISGHRSVSWYQQTPGQGLQFLFEYFSETQRNKGNFPGRFSGRQFSNSRSEMNVSTLELGDSALYLCASSFTGGNTEAFFGQGTRLTVV.

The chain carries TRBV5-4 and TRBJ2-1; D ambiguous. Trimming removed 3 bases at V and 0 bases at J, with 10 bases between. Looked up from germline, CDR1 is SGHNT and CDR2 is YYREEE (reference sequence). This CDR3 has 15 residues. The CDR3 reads CASSSGLSSYNEQFF. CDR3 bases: TGTGCCAGCAGCTCGGGTCTCTCCTCCTACAATGAGCAGTTCTTC. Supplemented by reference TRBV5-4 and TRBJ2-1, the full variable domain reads ETGVTQSPTHLIKTRGQQVTLRCSSQSGHNTVSWYQQALGQGPQFIFQYYREEENGRGNFPPRFSGLQFPNYSSELNVNALELDDSALYLCASSSGLSSYNEQFFGPGTRLTVL.

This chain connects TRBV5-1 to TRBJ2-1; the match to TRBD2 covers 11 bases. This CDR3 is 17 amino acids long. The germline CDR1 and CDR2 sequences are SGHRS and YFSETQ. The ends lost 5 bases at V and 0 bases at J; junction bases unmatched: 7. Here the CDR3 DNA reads TGCGCCAGCAGGGCTAGCGGGGGGTTCAGCTCCTACAATGAGCAGTTCTTC. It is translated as CASRASGGFSSYNEQFF.

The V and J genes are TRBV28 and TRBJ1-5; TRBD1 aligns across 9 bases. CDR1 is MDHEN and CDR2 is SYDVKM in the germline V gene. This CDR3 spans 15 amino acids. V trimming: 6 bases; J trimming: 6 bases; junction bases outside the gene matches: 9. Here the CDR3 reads CASSPQDRGFQPQHF. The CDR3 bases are TGTGCCAGCAGCCCTCAGGACAGGGGATTTCAGCCCCAGCATTTT.

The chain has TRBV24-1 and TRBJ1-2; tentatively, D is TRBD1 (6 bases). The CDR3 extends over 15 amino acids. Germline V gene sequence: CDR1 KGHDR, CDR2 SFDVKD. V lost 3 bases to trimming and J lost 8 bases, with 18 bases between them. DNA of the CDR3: TGTGCCACCAGTGATCCTTCCAGGGGACAACGGGGCTACACCTTC. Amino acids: CATSDPSRGQRGYTF.

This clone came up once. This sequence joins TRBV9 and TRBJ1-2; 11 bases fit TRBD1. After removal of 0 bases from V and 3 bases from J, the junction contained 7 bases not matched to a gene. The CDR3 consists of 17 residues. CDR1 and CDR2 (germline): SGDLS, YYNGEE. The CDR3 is CASSVGTGGFYDYGYTF. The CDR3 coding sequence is TGTGCCAGCAGCGTAGGGACAGGGGGCTTCTACGACTATGGCTACACCTTC.

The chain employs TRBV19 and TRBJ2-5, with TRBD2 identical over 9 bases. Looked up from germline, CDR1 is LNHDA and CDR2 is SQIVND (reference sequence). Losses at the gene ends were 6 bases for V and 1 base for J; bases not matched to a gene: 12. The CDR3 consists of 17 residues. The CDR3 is CASSRSGGRIFQETQYF. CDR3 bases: TGTGCCAGTAGCCGGAGCGGGGGGCGGATTTTCCAAGAGACCCAGTACTTC.

CDR3 bases: TGTGCCAGCTCACCACGACAGGCCGCAACTAATGAAAAACTGTTTTTT. This gives the protein CASSPRQAATNEKLFF. The chain couples TRBV18 to TRBJ1-4; possible D gene TRBD1, 6 bases. CDR1 and CDR2 (germline): KGHSH, LQKENI. Trimming left V 1 base short and J 0 bases short, with 9 bases between. This CDR3 contains 16 residues.

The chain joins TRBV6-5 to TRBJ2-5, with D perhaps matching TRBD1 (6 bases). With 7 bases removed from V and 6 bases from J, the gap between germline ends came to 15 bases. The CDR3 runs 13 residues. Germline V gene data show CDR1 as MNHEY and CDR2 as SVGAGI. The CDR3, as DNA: TGTGCCAGCAACCTACAGGGTCGGAAGACCCAGTACTTC. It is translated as CASNLQGRKTQYF.

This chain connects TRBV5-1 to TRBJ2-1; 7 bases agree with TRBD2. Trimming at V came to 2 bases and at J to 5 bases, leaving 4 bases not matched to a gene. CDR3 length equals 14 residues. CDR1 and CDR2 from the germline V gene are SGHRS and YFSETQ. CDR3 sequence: CASSLAGPNNEQFF. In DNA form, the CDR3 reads TGCGCCAGCAGCTTAGCGGGACCTAACAATGAGCAGTTCTTC.

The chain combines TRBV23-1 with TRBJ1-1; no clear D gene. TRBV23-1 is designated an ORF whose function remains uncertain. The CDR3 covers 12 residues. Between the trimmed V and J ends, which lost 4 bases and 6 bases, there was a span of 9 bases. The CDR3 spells CASSLFRAEAFF. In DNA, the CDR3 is TGCGCCAGCAGTCTATTCCGAGCTGAAGCTTTCTTT.

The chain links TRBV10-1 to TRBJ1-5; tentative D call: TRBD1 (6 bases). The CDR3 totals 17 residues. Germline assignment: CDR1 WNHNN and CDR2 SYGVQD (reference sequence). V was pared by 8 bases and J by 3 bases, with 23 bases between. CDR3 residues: CASADPRSRGFNQPQHF. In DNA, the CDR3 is TGCGCCAGCGCAGATCCAAGAAGCAGGGGATTCAATCAGCCCCAGCATTTT.